Sequencing of this T cell receptor beta chain was carried out in a study of cytomegalovirus exposure and HLA in healthy donors. Turning to the study itself: Findings of an earlier analysis included 110 million or so unique TCR beta sequences from 190 million or so T cells.

V was pared by 1 base and J by 4 bases, with 11 bases between. CDR1 and CDR2 (germline): SGDLS, YYNGEE. The CDR3 totals 14 residues. A word on this clone: As yet, its antigen is unknown.

Findings and caveats of the study: In a later analysis, DRB1 alleles had the most associated TCRs; HLA-C alleles the fewest. A later analysis reportedly found fewer N-insertions in an Asian-associated ancestry cluster than the roughly 670-donor mean.

PCR used 60 Vbeta primers and 13 Jbeta primers. As processed by the authors: In a later analysis, of roughly 73 million unique beta chains, roughly 9.9 million appeared in at least two donors. Clones were read by immunoSEQ multiplex PCR, and TCRdb kept only the in-frame ones, dropping some. V and J calls and clone size are those listed in that table; D and trimming were worked out from the DNA. The profile shows 100,000 to 150,000 clones, roughly three quarters of them singletons. Sequenced input: PBMCs. The origin of this receptor is a woman aged 30 to 39 in good health and CMV-seronegative. The V gene is TRBV9, the J gene TRBJ1-2, with D unclear. The CDR3 spells CASSVSWLSYGYTF. DNA of the CDR3: TGTGCCAGCAGCGTATCCTGGCTCTCCTATGGCTACACCTTC.